This record looks at one T cell receptor (beta chain) sequence and its context. Its antigen is currently not known. The sample holds no much larger clone one base away, and base qualities are not on file. This record comes from a study of metastatic and nonmetastatic thyroid tumors (dated by TCRdb to between 2020 and 2021). Concerning the study at large: Repertoires were compared across peripheral blood and tumor or nodule tissue samples from malignant and benign thyroid patients.

None of the patients had been given any treatment before thyroid surgery. Patient clinical samples collected from about 2012 to 2018 were retrospectively analysed using T-cell receptor beta sequencing. Study-wide findings and limitations: In both blood and tumor samples, TCR beta diversity was reported to be significantly higher in malignant tumors than in benign nodules.

There are 14 amino acids in the CDR3, from cysteine to phenylalanine inclusive. Only the CDR3 region is kept as DNA, spanning 42 bases read in frame from base 1. Deletion took 3 bases off V and 1 base off J, with a span of 10 bases between the germline ends. In the germline V gene, CDR1 corresponds to SGHDT and CDR2 to YYEEEE. The library relied on PCR. TCRdb lists the instrument as Illumina HiSeq 4000. High-throughput sequencing was used to profile the CDR3 region of the TCR beta-chain in every patient. The authors processed their data as follows. A classifier to discriminate distant-metastatic papillary thyroid cancer patients was built from CDR3 differences across clinicopathological groups. The Shannon index was used to assess repertoire diversity, and the Morisita-Horn index was used to assess tumor-blood repertoire similarity. TCRdb applied fastp at Q25 and MiXCR to the public reads, then kept only in-frame beta chains. TCRdb, rather than the study authors, made the V and J calls. The sample records some 21,000 clones, about 20% of which are singletons. About 12% of the sample is taken by the ten largest.

The sequence was collected from a female donor with papillary thyroid cancer or a benign thyroid nodule (not recorded which). Some clones in this sample may be carry-over from other donors' samples. The chain employs TRBV5-6 and TRBJ1-2, with TRBD1 tentatively as D gene (5 bases match). Sequencing input: tumor tissue. The nucleotide sequence reads as follows: TGTGCCAGCAGCTCCGTAGACAGTAACTATGGCTACACCTTC. It translates as CASSSVDSNYGYTF.